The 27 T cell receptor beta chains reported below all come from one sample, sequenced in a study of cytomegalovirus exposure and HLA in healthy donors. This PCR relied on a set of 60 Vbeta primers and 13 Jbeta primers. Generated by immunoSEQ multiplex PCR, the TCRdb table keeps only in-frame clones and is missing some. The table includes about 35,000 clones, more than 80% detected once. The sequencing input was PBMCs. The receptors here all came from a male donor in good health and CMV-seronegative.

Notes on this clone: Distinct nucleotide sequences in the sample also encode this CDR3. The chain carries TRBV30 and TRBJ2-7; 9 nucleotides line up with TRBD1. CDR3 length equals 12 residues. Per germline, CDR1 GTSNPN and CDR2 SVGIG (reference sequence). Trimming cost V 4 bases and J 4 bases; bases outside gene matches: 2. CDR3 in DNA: TGTGCCTGGACTGGGACAGGGTACGAGCAGTACTTC. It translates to CAWTGTGYEQYF. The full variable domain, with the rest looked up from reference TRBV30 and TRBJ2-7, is SQTIHQWPATLVQPVGSPLSLECTVEGTSNPNLYWYRQAAGRGLQLLFYSVGIGQISSEVPQNLSASRPQDRQFILSSKKLLLSDSGFYLCAWTGTGYEQYFGPGTRLTVT.

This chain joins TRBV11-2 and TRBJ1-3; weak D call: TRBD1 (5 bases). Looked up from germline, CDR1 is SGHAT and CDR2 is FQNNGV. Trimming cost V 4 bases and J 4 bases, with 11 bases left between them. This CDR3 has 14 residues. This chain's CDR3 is CASSSRGEGNTIYF. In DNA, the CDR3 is TGTGCCAGCAGCTCCCGGGGGGAAGGAAACACCATATATTTT.

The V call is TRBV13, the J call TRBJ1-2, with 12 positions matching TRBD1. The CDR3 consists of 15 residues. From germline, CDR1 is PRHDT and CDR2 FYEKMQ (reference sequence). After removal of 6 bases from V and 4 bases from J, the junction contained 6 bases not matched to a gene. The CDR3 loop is CASRGDRGLLYGYTF. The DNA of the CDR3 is TGTGCCAGCAGGGGGGACAGGGGGCTCCTCTATGGCTACACCTTC.

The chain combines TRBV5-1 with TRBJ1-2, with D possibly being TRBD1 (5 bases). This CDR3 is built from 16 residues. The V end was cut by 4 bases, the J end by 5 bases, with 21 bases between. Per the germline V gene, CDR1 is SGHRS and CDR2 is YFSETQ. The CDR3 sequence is CASSPGTTGVLYGYTF. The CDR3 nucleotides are TGCGCCAGCAGCCCCGGGACCACGGGGGTACTGTATGGCTACACCTTC.

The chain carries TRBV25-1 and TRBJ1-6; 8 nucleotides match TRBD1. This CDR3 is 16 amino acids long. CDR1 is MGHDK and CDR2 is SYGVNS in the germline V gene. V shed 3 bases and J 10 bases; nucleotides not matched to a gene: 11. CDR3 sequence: CASSDPHQGAGSPLHF. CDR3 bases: TGTGCCAGCAGTGACCCCCATCAGGGGGCTGGGTCACCCCTCCACTTT.

CDR3 DNA: TGTGCCAGCAGTTCTCTAGCGGGGGCCTCTTCCGAGCAGTACTTC. This translates into CASSSLAGASSEQYF. V gene TRBV5-6 combines with J gene TRBJ2-7, with 10 nucleotides matching TRBD2. The CDR3 runs to 15 residues. In germline, CDR1 is SGHDT, CDR2 YYEEEE. Germline trimming cut 5 bases from V and 6 bases from J; bases unmatched to any gene: 11.

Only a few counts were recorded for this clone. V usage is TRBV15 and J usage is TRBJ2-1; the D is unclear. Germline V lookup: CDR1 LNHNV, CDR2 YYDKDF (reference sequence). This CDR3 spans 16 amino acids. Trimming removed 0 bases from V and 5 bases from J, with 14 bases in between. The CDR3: CATSRDYSPTNNEQFF. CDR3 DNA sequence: TGTGCCACCAGCAGAGATTACAGTCCAACAAACAATGAGCAGTTCTTC.

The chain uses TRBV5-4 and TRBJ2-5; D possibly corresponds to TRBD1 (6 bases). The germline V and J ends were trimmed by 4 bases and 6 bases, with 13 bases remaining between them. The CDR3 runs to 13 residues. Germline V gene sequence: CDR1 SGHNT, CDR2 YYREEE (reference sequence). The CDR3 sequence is CASSPRDTQTQYF. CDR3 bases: TGTGCCAGCAGCCCTCGGGACACCCAGACCCAGTACTTC.

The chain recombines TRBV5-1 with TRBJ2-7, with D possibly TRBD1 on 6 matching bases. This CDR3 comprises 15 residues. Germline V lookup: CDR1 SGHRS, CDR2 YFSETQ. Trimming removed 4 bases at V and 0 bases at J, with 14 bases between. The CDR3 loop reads CASSEDRQSSYEQYF. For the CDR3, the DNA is TGCGCCAGCAGCGAGGACAGACAGAGCTCCTACGAGCAGTACTTC.

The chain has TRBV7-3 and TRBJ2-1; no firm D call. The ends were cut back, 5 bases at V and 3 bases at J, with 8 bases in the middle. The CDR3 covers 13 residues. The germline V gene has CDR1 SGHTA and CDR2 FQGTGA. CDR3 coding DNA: TGTGCCAGCAGCAAAGACAACTACAATGAGCAGTTCTTC. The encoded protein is CASSKDNYNEQFF.

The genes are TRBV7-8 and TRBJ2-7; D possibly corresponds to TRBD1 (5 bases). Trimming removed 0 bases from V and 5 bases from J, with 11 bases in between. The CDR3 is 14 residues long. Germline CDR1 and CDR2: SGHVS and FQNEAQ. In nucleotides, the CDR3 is TGTGCCAGCAGCTTAGCGGGGTGGGGCAACGAGCAGTACTTC. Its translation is CASSLAGWGNEQYF.

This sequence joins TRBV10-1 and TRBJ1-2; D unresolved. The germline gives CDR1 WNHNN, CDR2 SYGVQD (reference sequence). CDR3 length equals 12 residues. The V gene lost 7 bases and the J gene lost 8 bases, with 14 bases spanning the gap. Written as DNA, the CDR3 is TGCGCCAGCACCGAGGGCCCGCCCGGCTACACCTTC. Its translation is CASTEGPPGYTF.

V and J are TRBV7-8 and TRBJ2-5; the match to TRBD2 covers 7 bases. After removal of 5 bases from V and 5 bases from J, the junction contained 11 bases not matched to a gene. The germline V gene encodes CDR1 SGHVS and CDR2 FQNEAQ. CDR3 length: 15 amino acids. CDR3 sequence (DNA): TGTGCCAGCAGCAGAGAGGCGGGGGAGGCCGAGACCCAGTACTTC. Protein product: CASSREAGEAETQYF.

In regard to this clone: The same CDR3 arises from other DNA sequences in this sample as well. CDR3 in DNA: TGTGCCAGCAGCGTAGCTCCAGGTGGAACTGAAGCTTTCTTT. It is translated as CASSVAPGGTEAFF. The chain joins TRBV9 to TRBJ1-1; D not certain. The germline gives CDR1 SGDLS, CDR2 YYNGEE. CDR3 size: 14 residues. Deletions cut 0 bases from V and 5 bases from J, with 11 bases between.

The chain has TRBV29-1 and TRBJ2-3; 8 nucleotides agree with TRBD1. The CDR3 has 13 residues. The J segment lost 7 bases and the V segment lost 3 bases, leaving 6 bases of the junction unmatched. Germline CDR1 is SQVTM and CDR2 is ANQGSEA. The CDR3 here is CSVDTGGVNTQYF. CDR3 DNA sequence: TGCAGCGTTGATACAGGGGGAGTGAATACGCAGTATTTT.

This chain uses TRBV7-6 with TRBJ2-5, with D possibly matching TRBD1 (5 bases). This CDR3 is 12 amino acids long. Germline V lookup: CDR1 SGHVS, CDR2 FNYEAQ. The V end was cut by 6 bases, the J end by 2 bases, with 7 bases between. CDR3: CASSQGQETQYF. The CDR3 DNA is TGTGCCAGCAGTCAGGGTCAAGAGACCCAGTACTTC. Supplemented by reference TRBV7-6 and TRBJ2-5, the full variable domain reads GAGVSQSPRYKVTKRGQDVALRCDPISGHVSLYWYRQALGQGPEFLTYFNYEAQQDKSGLPNDRFSAERPEGSISTLTIQRTEQRDSAMYRCASSQGQETQYFGPGTRLLVL.

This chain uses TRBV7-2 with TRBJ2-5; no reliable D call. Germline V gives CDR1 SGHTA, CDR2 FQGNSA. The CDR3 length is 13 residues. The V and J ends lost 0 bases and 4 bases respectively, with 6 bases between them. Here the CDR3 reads CASSLARLETQYF. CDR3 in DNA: TGTGCCAGCAGCTTAGCGCGGCTAGAGACCCAGTACTTC.

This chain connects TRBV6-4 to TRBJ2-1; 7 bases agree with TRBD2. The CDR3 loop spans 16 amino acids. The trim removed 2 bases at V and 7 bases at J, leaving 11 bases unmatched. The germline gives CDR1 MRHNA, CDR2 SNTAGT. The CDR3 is CASSDVGGNLLNEQFF. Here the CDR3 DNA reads TGTGCCAGCAGTGACGTCGGGGGGAATCTTCTTAATGAGCAGTTCTTC.

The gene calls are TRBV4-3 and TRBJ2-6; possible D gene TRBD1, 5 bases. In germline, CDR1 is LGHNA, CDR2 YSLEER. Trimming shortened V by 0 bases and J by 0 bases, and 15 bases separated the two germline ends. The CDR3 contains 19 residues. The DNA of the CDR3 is TGCGCCAGCAGCCAAGAACAGCCAGGGTGGAGCTCTGGGGCCAACGTCCTGACTTTC. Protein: CASSQEQPGWSSGANVLTF.

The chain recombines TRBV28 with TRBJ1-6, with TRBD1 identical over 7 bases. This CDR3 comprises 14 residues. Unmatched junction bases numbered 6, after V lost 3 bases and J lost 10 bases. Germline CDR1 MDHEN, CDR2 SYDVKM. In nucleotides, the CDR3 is TGTGCCAGCAGTTTTCTCACAGGGGCCTCACCCCTCCACTTT. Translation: CASSFLTGASPLHF.

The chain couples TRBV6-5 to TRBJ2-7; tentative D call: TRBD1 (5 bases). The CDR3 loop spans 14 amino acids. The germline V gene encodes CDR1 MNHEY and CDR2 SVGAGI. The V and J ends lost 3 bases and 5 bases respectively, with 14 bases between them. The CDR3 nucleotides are TGTGCCAGCAGTTATATGGTGCAGGGTCACGAGCAGTACTTC. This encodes CASSYMVQGHEQYF.

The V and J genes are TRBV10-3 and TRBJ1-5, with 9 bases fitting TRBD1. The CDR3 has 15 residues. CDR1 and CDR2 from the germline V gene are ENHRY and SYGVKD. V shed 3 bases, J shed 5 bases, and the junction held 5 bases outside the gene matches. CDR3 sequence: CAISEGDRVDQPQHF. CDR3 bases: TGTGCCATCAGTGAAGGGGACAGGGTAGATCAGCCCCAGCATTTT.

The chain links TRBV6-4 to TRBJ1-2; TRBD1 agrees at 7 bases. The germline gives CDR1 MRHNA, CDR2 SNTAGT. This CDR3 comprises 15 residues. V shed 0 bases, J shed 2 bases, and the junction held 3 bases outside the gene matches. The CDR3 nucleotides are TGTGCCAGCAGTGACTCGGGGACAGCAAACTATGGCTACACCTTC. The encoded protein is CASSDSGTANYGYTF.

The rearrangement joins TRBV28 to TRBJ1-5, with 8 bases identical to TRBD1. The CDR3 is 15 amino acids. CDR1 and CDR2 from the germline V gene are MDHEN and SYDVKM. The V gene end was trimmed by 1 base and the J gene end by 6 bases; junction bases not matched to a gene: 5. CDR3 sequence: CASSLSDRERQPQHF. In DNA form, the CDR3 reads TGTGCCAGCAGTTTATCGGACAGGGAACGTCAGCCCCAGCATTTT.

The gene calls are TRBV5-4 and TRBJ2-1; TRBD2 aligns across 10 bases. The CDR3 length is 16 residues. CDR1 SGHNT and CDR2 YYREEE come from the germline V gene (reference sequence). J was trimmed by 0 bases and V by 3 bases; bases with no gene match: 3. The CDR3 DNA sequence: TGTGCCAGCAGCTCTGGACTAGCGGCCTCCTACAATGAGCAGTTCTTC. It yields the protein CASSSGLAASYNEQFF.

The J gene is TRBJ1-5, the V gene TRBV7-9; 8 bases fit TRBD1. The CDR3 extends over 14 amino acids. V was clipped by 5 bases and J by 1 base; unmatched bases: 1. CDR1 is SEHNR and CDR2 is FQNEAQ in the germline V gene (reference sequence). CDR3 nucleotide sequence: TGTGCCAGCAGCCCAGGGGGCAGCAATCAGCCCCAGCATTTT. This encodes CASSPGGSNQPQHF.

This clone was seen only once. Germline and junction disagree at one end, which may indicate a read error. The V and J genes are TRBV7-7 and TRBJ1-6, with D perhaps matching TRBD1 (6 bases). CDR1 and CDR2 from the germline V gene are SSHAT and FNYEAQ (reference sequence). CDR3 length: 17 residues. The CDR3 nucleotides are TGTGCTAGCAGCCCCCGGGGGGGCGGTACCGATAATTCACCCCTCCACTTT. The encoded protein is CASSPRGGGTDNSPLHF.